These 10 T cell receptor beta chains originate from one sample sequenced in a study of shared clonotypes between healthy human individuals. Terminally differentiated effector memory CD45RA+ cells were left out of the naive CD8 fraction, which was CD45RO-negative and positively selected for CCR7. TCRdb keeps only in-frame clones here, not all; method: immunoSEQ multiplex PCR. The data hold hundreds of thousands of clones, with around 96% observed a single time. The sample was naive CD8+ T cells sorted from blood. The receptors were sampled from a woman in her twenties or thirties in good health.

This chain joins TRBV7-8 and TRBJ2-1; 15 positions match TRBD2. The CDR3 runs 17 residues. Looked up from germline, CDR1 is SGHVS and CDR2 is FQNEAQ. V lost 4 bases to trimming and J lost 7 bases; unmatched junction nucleotides: 8. The CDR3 DNA reads TGTGCCAGCAGCTCCGGACTAGCGGGAGGGTTTAGGAATGAGCAGTTCTTC. Translation gives CASSSGLAGGFRNEQFF.

V usage is TRBV7-9 and J usage is TRBJ2-1; TRBD2 might be the D (6 bases). The CDR3 has 19 residues. Trimming shortened V by 1 base and J by 0 bases, and 19 bases separated the two germline ends. Per the germline V gene, CDR1 is SEHNR and CDR2 is FQNEAQ (reference sequence). The CDR3 bases are TGTGCCAGCAGCTTAGGTGGTTCTGCGGCTAGCGCCTCCTACAATGAGCAGTTCTTC. Amino acid sequence: CASSLGGSAASASYNEQFF.

The V gene is TRBV14, the J gene TRBJ2-7; 7 bases map to TRBD1. CDR3 length: 16 residues. CDR1 and CDR2 from the germline V gene are SGHDN and FVKESK. The ends lost 0 bases at V and 5 bases at J; junction bases unmatched: 10. CDR3 bases: TGTGCCAGCAGCCAAGATCGTGGCAGGGGGTCGGACGAGCAGTACTTC. Its translation is CASSQDRGRGSDEQYF.

V is TRBV9 and J is TRBJ1-2; D is ambiguous. The CDR3 is 12 residues long. Germline values: CDR1 SGDLS, CDR2 YYNGEE. Trimming took off 7 bases at V and 2 bases at J, with 9 bases between the two ends. CDR3 sequence: CASASTNYGYTF. CDR3 DNA sequence: TGTGCCAGCGCGTCCACAAACTATGGCTACACCTTC.

V and J are TRBV28 and TRBJ1-1, with 10 nucleotides matching TRBD1. There are 15 residues in the CDR3. The V segment lost 4 bases and the J segment 7 bases; nucleotides outside the gene matches: 9. The V gene's germline CDR1 is MDHEN and CDR2 SYDVKM. CDR3 sequence reads: CASSSSDRGFSEAFF. CDR3 nucleotides: TGTGCCAGCAGTTCCTCGGACAGGGGGTTTAGTGAAGCTTTCTTT.

The chain couples TRBV28 to TRBJ2-2, with 8 bases lining up with TRBD2. Germline assignment: CDR1 MDHEN and CDR2 SYDVKM. After removal of 6 bases from V and 7 bases from J, the junction contained 13 bases not matched to a gene. The CDR3 consists of 16 residues. DNA of the CDR3: TGTGCCAGCAGGCTCGATCGGGAGGGCCACGACGGGGAGCTGTTTTTT. Translating gives CASRLDREGHDGELFF.

The genes are TRBV28 and TRBJ2-7, with D unclear. The V end lost 3 bases, the J end lost 6 bases, and 9 bases lay between the germline ends. In germline, CDR1 is MDHEN, CDR2 SYDVKM. The CDR3 length is 12 residues. CDR3 DNA: TGTGCCAGCAGTTTCGGTGCGGCCGAGCAGTACTTC. As protein: CASSFGAAEQYF.

The chain carries TRBV4-1 and TRBJ2-7; 9 positions match TRBD1. Trimming removed 0 bases from V and 4 bases from J; junction bases left unmatched: 7. The CDR3 consists of 16 residues. From germline, CDR1 is MGHRA and CDR2 YSYEKL. The CDR3 sequence: CASSQDGNRGLYEQYF. The CDR3, as DNA: TGCGCCAGCAGCCAAGACGGGAACAGGGGGCTGTACGAGCAGTACTTC.

The J gene is TRBJ1-5, the V gene TRBV29-1; 12 bases line up with TRBD1. CDR1 SQVTM and CDR2 ANQGSEA come from the germline V gene. The V gene end was trimmed by 4 bases and the J gene end by 3 bases; junction bases not matched to a gene: 16. CDR3 length: 19 residues. CDR3 region: CSVVYGTGGEWSLNQPQHF. The CDR3 region has the DNA TGCAGCGTTGTTTACGGGACAGGGGGCGAGTGGTCCCTCAATCAGCCCCAGCATTTT.

V and J are TRBV19 and TRBJ1-1; D remains ambiguous. This CDR3 spans 14 amino acids. Germline values: CDR1 LNHDA, CDR2 SQIVND (reference sequence). V shed 0 bases and J shed 0 bases, with 5 bases lying between them. CDR3 residues: CASSIDRMNTEAFF. The CDR3 DNA sequence: TGTGCCAGTAGTATAGATCGGATGAACACTGAAGCTTTCTTT.